The 2 T cell receptor beta chains presented below share a single source sample, sequenced in a study of PD-L1 blockade in urothelial cancer. As for time point: pretreatment peripheral blood. Profiling relied on immunoSEQ multiplex PCR, and the TCRdb table lists in-frame clones only, not all of them. The sample consists of 50,000 or so clones, around 79% of them appearing once. The sequencing here drew on PBMCs, taken around atezolizumab (anti-PD-L1) treatment. The origin of the receptors is a man in his 70s with urothelial cancer.

The chain links TRBV5-4 to TRBJ2-5; 12 nucleotides line up with TRBD2. Looked up from germline, CDR1 is SGHNT and CDR2 is YYREEE (reference sequence). The CDR3 consists of 15 residues. V shed 4 bases and J 3 bases; nucleotides not matched to a gene: 4. This CDR3 is CASSVGLAGKETQYF. The CDR3 DNA follows: TGTGCCAGCAGCGTAGGACTAGCGGGGAAAGAGACCCAGTACTTC.

The chain links TRBV19 to TRBJ1-1, with TRBD1 as a possible D gene (5 bases). CDR3 length: 15 amino acids. The germline CDR1 and CDR2 sequences are LNHDA and SQIVND (reference sequence). Trimming took 1 base from V and 1 from J, leaving 10 bases between them. The CDR3 nucleotides are TGTGCCAGTAGTATAGCGGGGGTTGGGAACACTGAAGCTTTCTTT. Protein sequence: CASSIAGVGNTEAFF.